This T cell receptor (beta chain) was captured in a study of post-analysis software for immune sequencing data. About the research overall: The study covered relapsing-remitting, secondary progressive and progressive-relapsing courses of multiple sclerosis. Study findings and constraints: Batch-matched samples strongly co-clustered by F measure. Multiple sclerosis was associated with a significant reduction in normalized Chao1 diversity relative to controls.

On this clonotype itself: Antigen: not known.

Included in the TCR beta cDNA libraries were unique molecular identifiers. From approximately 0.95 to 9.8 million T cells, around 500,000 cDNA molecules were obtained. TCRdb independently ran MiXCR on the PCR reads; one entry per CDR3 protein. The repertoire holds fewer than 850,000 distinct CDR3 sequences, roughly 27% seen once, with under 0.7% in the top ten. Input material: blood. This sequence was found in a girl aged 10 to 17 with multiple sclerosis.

The CDR3 nucleotides are TGTGCCACCGGAAGGACGGGCACCACAACTAATGAAAAACTGTTTTTT. It specifies CATGRTGTTTNEKLFF. The rearrangement uses TRBV10-3 and TRBJ1-4, with D uncertain. Germline V gene sequence: CDR1 ENHRY, CDR2 SYGVKD. The CDR3 runs to 16 residues. V was cut by 10 bases and J by 0 bases, with 18 bases left in between.